These 31 T cell receptor beta chains were all obtained from the same sample, sequenced in a study of cytotoxic CD8 clonotypes in ibrutinib-treated CLL. The data were produced by immunoSEQ multiplex PCR, yet TCRdb's version contains in-frame clones alone and is incomplete. The repertoire holds some 200,000 clones, with more than 75% as singletons. Source: PBMCs, taken after 12 months of ibrutinib treatment. These receptors all stem from a human donor with chronic lymphocytic leukemia.

The genes are TRBV2 and TRBJ1-5; no firm D call. Germline values: CDR1 SNHLY, CDR2 FYNNEI. The CDR3 sequence is 15 residues long. V dropped 4 bases and J dropped 4 bases, with 14 bases sitting between them. As DNA, the CDR3 is TGTGCCAGCAGTGTGGACGGTAAGATAAATCAGCCCCAGCATTTT. The encoded protein is CASSVDGKINQPQHF.

This clone was detected a few times. This rearrangement joins TRBV27 to TRBJ1-5; D may be TRBD1 (6 bases). In germline, CDR1 is MNHEY, CDR2 SMNVEV (reference sequence). The germline V and J ends were trimmed by 6 bases and 8 bases, with 20 bases remaining between them. The CDR3 length is 15 residues. CDR3 region: CASRHGGPATEPQHF. The CDR3 DNA sequence: TGTGCCAGCAGACACGGGGGGCCCGCAACTGAGCCCCAGCATTTT.

This clone showed up just once. The J gene is TRBJ2-1, the V gene TRBV9; 8 positions agree with TRBD2. The V gene's germline CDR1 is SGDLS and CDR2 YYNGEE. The length of the CDR3 is 15 residues. V shed 0 bases, J shed 9 bases, and the junction held 8 bases outside the gene matches. The CDR3 loop is CASSVEWRGAVEQFF. The DNA for the CDR3 is TGTGCCAGCAGCGTAGAGTGGCGGGGGGCGGTTGAGCAGTTCTTC.

The chain combines TRBV7-9 with TRBJ2-5, with D tentatively TRBD1 (6 bases). Trimming removed 8 bases from V and 3 bases from J, with 16 bases in between. Germline V gene lookup returns CDR1 SEHNR and CDR2 FQNEAQ (reference sequence). The CDR3 spans 14 residues. The CDR3 sequence: CASSTRDTKETQYF. The DNA of the CDR3 is TGTGCCAGCTCAACCCGGGACACCAAAGAGACCCAGTACTTC.

The genes are TRBV6-1 and TRBJ1-6; D is uncertain. Germline V lookup: CDR1 MNHNS, CDR2 SASEGT. V was clipped by 4 bases and J by 10 bases, with 14 bases between them. The CDR3 extends over 14 amino acids. This chain's CDR3 is CASSGSADISPLHF. For the CDR3, the DNA is TGTGCCAGCAGTGGGTCAGCCGATATCTCACCCCTCCACTTT.

V usage is TRBV19 and J usage is TRBJ2-7; D gene uncertain. Germline CDR1 is LNHDA and CDR2 is SQIVND (reference sequence). Trimming cost V 5 bases and J 6 bases, with 17 bases left between them. This CDR3 region has 14 residues. CDR3 DNA sequence: TGTGCCAGTAGTTCAACCACCTTCGTGAGCGAGCAGTACTTC. The encoded protein is CASSSTTFVSEQYF.

The V call is TRBV2, the J call TRBJ1-4; D is unclear. Trimming cost V 8 bases and J 9 bases, with 16 bases left between them. The germline V gene encodes CDR1 SNHLY and CDR2 FYNNEI. This CDR3 has 13 residues. CDR3 amino acids: CASWKEGLKKLFF. The CDR3 DNA reads TGTGCCAGCTGGAAAGAGGGTCTCAAAAAACTGTTTTTT.

This clone has a single count. The chain uses TRBV6-6 and TRBJ2-7; the match to TRBD1 covers 9 bases. Germline CDR1 is MNHNY and CDR2 is SVGAGI (reference sequence). CDR3 length: 13 residues. V gave up 7 bases and J gave up 5 bases; unmatched junction bases: 6. In nucleotides, the CDR3 is TGTGCCAGCACGGAGACAGGGGGGAACGAGCAGTACTTC. Protein: CASTETGGNEQYF.

The J gene is TRBJ2-7, the V gene TRBV15, with D possibly being TRBD1 (6 bases). Germline V gives CDR1 LNHNV, CDR2 YYDKDF (reference sequence). The CDR3 is 15 amino acids. V lost 0 bases to trimming and J lost 4 bases, with 13 bases between them. The CDR3, as DNA: TGTGCCACCAGCAGAGATCGTCAGGGGACGTACGAGCAGTACTTC. It translates to CATSRDRQGTYEQYF.

V usage is TRBV4-1 and J usage is TRBJ2-1; TRBD2 matches at 7 bases. Germline loops: CDR1 MGHRA, CDR2 YSYEKL. V lost 1 base and J lost 12; bases outside the gene matches: 12. The length of the CDR3 is 15 residues. CDR3 in amino acids: CASSQVGPVLAGQFF. CDR3 nucleotide sequence: TGCGCCAGCAGCCAAGTGGGACCAGTTTTAGCGGGGCAGTTCTTC.

V gene TRBV29-1 combines with J gene TRBJ2-5, with D unresolved. The ends were cut back, 2 bases at V and 7 bases at J, with 5 bases in the middle. CDR1 and CDR2 (germline): SQVTM, ANQGSEA. The CDR3 is made up of 10 amino acids. The CDR3 reads CSVEKGTQYF. In nucleotides, the CDR3 is TGCAGCGTTGAAAAGGGGACCCAGTACTTC.

The chain has TRBV2 and TRBJ2-6; the D gene is possibly TRBD2 (6 bases). CDR1 and CDR2 from the germline V gene are SNHLY and FYNNEI. This CDR3 contains 15 residues. V gave up 8 bases and J gave up 0 bases, with 11 bases separating them. CDR3 residues: CASVLAFSGANVLTF. The CDR3 nucleotides read TGTGCCAGCGTGCTAGCGTTCTCTGGGGCCAACGTCCTGACTTTC.

This clone was observed a few times. The chain carries TRBV2 and TRBJ1-6; the D is unclear. The V end was cut by 2 bases, the J end by 1 base, with 6 bases between. This CDR3 has 15 residues. The germline V gene has CDR1 SNHLY and CDR2 FYNNEI. CDR3 bases: TGTGCCAGCAGTGAACGGAGGTCCTATAATTCACCCCTCCACTTT. Its protein is CASSERRSYNSPLHF.

The chain uses TRBV19 and TRBJ1-5, with D hard to call. The CDR3 covers 12 residues. V lost 6 bases to trimming and J lost 5 bases, with 8 bases between them. Germline V gene sequence: CDR1 LNHDA, CDR2 SQIVND (reference sequence). The CDR3 is CASSPIDQPQHF. As DNA, the CDR3 is TGTGCCAGTAGCCCAATAGATCAGCCCCAGCATTTT.

The V gene is TRBV6-5, the J gene TRBJ1-5, with a tentative D call TRBD1 (6 bases). Germline assignment: CDR1 MNHEY and CDR2 SVGAGI. Trimming stripped 8 bases from V and 0 bases from J, with 14 bases between. CDR3 length: 15 amino acids. The DNA for the CDR3 is TGTGCCAGCGGGGACACCCGCTATAGCAATCAGCCCCAGCATTTT. This gives the protein CASGDTRYSNQPQHF.

This chain connects TRBV28 to TRBJ1-4; 9 bases align to TRBD1. The CDR3 loop spans 14 amino acids. Germline trimming cut 5 bases from V and 7 bases from J; bases unmatched to any gene: 5. CDR1 is MDHEN and CDR2 is SYDVKM in the germline V gene. The CDR3 region is CASSKQGAGEKLFF. CDR3 nucleotide sequence: TGTGCCAGCAGTAAACAGGGGGCGGGTGAAAAACTGTTTTTT.

The chain links TRBV28 to TRBJ2-3; either TRBD1 or TRBD2 may fit D (5 bases each). The V and J ends lost 2 bases and 10 bases respectively, with 19 bases between them. The CDR3 is 15 amino acids. CDR1 and CDR2 from the germline V gene are MDHEN and SYDVKM. This CDR3 reads CASSLRSGWGRAQYF. Here the CDR3 DNA reads TGTGCCAGCAGTTTAAGGTCTGGGTGGGGACGGGCGCAGTATTTT.

This chain joins TRBV7-8 and TRBJ1-5, with 9 bases that match TRBD1. The length of the CDR3 is 15 residues. Looked up from germline, CDR1 is SGHVS and CDR2 is FQNEAQ. Trimming at V came to 1 base and at J to 9 bases, leaving 7 bases not matched to a gene. This CDR3 reads CASSLDRGRIGPQHF. For the CDR3, the DNA is TGTGCCAGCAGCTTAGACAGGGGGCGGATAGGGCCCCAGCATTTT.

The chain combines TRBV7-3 with TRBJ1-1; D uncertain. The CDR3 is 13 amino acids. CDR1 is SGHTA and CDR2 is FQGTGA in the germline V gene. Trimming shortened V by 1 base and J by 7 bases, and 10 bases separated the two germline ends. CDR3 bases: TGTGCCAGCAGCTTAATGGCAGAAGGTGAAGCTTTCTTT. Translation: CASSLMAEGEAFF.

The chain employs TRBV5-1 and TRBJ2-1; 10 nucleotides line up with TRBD2. This CDR3 has 16 amino acids. Germline trimming cut 5 bases from V and 6 bases from J; bases unmatched to any gene: 11. From germline, CDR1 is SGHRS and CDR2 YFSETQ. The CDR3 spells CASSIKPSGGFNEQFF. DNA of the CDR3: TGCGCCAGCAGTATAAAACCTAGCGGGGGATTCAATGAGCAGTTCTTC.

With respect to this clone: The same CDR3 also results from other DNA sequences found in this sample. The rearrangement uses TRBV5-1 and TRBJ2-5; D not certain. Deletions cut 0 bases from V and 4 bases from J, with 7 bases between. CDR1 is SGHRS, CDR2 YFSETQ, per germline. The CDR3 spans 13 residues. The CDR3 loop is CASSLGQGETQYF. The DNA for the CDR3 is TGCGCCAGCAGCTTGGGACAAGGAGAGACCCAGTACTTC.

This sequence joins TRBV6-5 and TRBJ2-1; 11 bases map to TRBD2. Trimming removed 6 bases from V and 9 bases from J; junction bases left unmatched: 10. Germline CDR1 is MNHEY and CDR2 is SVGAGI. This CDR3 region has 15 residues. The DNA of the CDR3 is TGTGCCAGCAGCTCTGGAACTAGCGGGGGAACTGAGCAGTTCTTC. Translating gives CASSSGTSGGTEQFF.

The rearrangement uses TRBV12-2 and TRBJ2-5; TRBD2 reflects the table's D call only, with no check against the DNA. TRBV12-2 is termed a pseudogene. The CDR3 totals 18 residues. The CDR3 region is CASREEGTSGSSQETQYF. Written as DNA, the CDR3 is TGTGCAAGTCGCGAAGAGGGGACTAGCGGGAGTTCTCAAGAGACCCAGTACTTC.

This clone appeared many times. The chain uses TRBV25-1 and TRBJ2-3; 11 bases are shared with TRBD2. Germline CDR1 and CDR2: MGHDK and SYGVNS. This CDR3 is 16 amino acids long. V lost 3 bases to trimming and J lost 2 bases; unmatched junction nucleotides: 4. The CDR3 DNA reads as TGTGCCAGCAGTGAGGGGACTAGCGGATACACAGATACGCAGTATTTT. Translating it yields CASSEGTSGYTDTQYF. Drawing the rest from reference TRBV25-1 and TRBJ2-3, the complete variable domain is EADIYQTPRYLVIGTGKKITLECSQTMGHDKMYWYQQDPGMELHLIHYSYGVNSTEKGDLSSESTVSRIRTEHFPLTLESARPSHTSQYLCASSEGTSGYTDTQYFGPGTRLTVL.

V is TRBV4-1 and J is TRBJ2-3; no reliable D call. The V gene's germline CDR1 is MGHRA and CDR2 YSYEKL. CDR3 length: 15 residues. With 0 bases removed from V and 1 base from J, the gap between germline ends came to 8 bases. The CDR3 sequence is CASSQDDRGTDTQYF. CDR3 nucleotide sequence: TGCGCCAGCAGCCAAGATGATAGGGGCACAGATACGCAGTATTTT.

The rearrangement uses TRBV30 and TRBJ1-3, with D tentatively TRBD1 (6 bases). The CDR3 is 15 residues long. Germline V CDR1 and CDR2: GTSNPN, SVGIG (reference sequence). The ends were cut back, 4 bases at V and 0 bases at J, with 13 bases in the middle. The DNA for the CDR3 is TGTGCCTGGAACCGGGACACTATCTCTGGAAACACCATATATTTT. Translating gives CAWNRDTISGNTIYF.

The chain combines TRBV6-5 with TRBJ2-7, with TRBD1 as a possible D gene (5 bases). Trimming left V 1 base short and J 3 bases short, with 10 bases between. The CDR3 consists of 14 residues. Germline lookup yields CDR1 MNHEY and CDR2 SVGAGI. This chain's CDR3 is CASSYFKQGYEQYF. The CDR3 nucleotides are TGTGCCAGCAGTTACTTTAAGCAGGGCTACGAGCAGTACTTC.

The gene calls are TRBV6-6 and TRBJ2-7, with D possibly matching TRBD2 (5 bases). The CDR3 is 15 amino acids. Germline-derived CDR1 and CDR2 are MNHNY and SVGAGI (reference sequence). Trimming removed 0 bases from V and 2 bases from J, with 11 bases in between. CDR3 protein: CASSYSVAPAYEQYF. CDR3 sequence (DNA): TGTGCCAGCAGTTACTCGGTAGCGCCCGCCTACGAGCAGTACTTC.

The chain carries TRBV18 and TRBJ2-7; D is uncertain. The CDR3 sequence is 13 residues long. Trimming took off 5 bases at V and 0 bases at J, with 8 bases between the two ends. Per germline, CDR1 KGHSH and CDR2 LQKENI. CDR3: CASSVQDSYEQYF. Here the CDR3 DNA reads TGTGCCAGCTCAGTTCAGGACTCCTACGAGCAGTACTTC.

This clone was seen only a few times. V is TRBV18 and J is TRBJ2-7; TRBD2 aligns across 11 bases. V trimming: 3 bases; J trimming: 2 bases; junction bases outside the gene matches: 6. The CDR3 is made up of 16 amino acids. Germline V gene data show CDR1 as KGHSH and CDR2 as LQKENI. This chain's CDR3 is CASSPPTSGRPYEQYF. The CDR3 DNA is TGTGCCAGCTCACCCCCCACTAGCGGGAGACCCTACGAGCAGTACTTC.

This rearrangement joins TRBV5-4 to TRBJ1-1; D is unclear. V was cut by 3 bases and J by 0 bases, with 12 bases left in between. The germline gives CDR1 SGHNT, CDR2 YYREEE (reference sequence). The CDR3 runs 15 residues. CDR3 region: CASSSMGRMNTEAFF. The CDR3 bases are TGTGCCAGCAGCTCAATGGGCAGAATGAACACTGAAGCTTTCTTT.